This T cell receptor beta chain comes out of a study of T-cell reconstitution after alpha-beta-depleted transplantation in children. Trimming shortened V by 5 bases and J by 4 bases, and 12 bases separated the two germline ends. Germline CDR1 is MDHEN and CDR2 is SYDVKM. The CDR3 runs 15 residues. General observations from the study: It was surviving recipient T cells and thymic progenitors that gave some patients high TCRbeta diversity at day 60.

This clonotype was found a few times. What it recognizes is unknown. Unique molecular identifiers were incorporated when the TCRbeta library was constructed. MiXCR, applied by TCRdb to the PCR reads, yields one record per CDR3 protein. Seen here are approximately 230,000 distinct CDR3 sequences, 20% to 30% observed once, and the top ten hold more than 4.5%. The genes are TRBV28 and TRBJ2-6; D possibly corresponds to TRBD1 (5 bases). The sample in question was PBMCs, mostly from graft donor cells, obtained 360 days after TCRalphabeta/CD19-depleted stem cell transplant. The clonotype was recovered from a female patient aged 2-9 years who had a stem cell transplant for congenital amegakaryocytic thrombocytopenia, so the T cells may come from the graft donor. CDR3 sequence reads: CASSPQGAGANVLTF. The CDR3 region has the DNA TGTGCCAGCAGTCCCCAGGGTGCCGGGGCCAACGTCCTGACTTTC.